Shown below are 13 T cell receptor beta chains from a single sample sequenced in a study of OX40 agonist ivuxolimab in advanced cancers. Here immunoSEQ multiplex PCR was the method, and the copy in TCRdb shows in-frame clones only, minus some. The sample includes about 80,000 clones, about nine tenths of them seen just once. The sample here was CD4+ or CD8+ T cells sorted from blood, taken in a trial of the OX40 agonist ivuxolimab. Receptors were obtained from an adult with an advanced solid tumor such as melanoma, head and neck, liver or kidney cancer.

The chain is built from TRBV7-8 and TRBJ1-2; TRBD1 is a possible D gene (5 bases). The CDR3 sequence is 17 residues long. In germline, CDR1 is SGHVS, CDR2 FQNEAQ. Trimming stripped 0 bases from V and 0 bases from J, with 14 bases between. The CDR3 sequence is CASSLAFRTLANYGYTF. CDR3 nucleotides: TGTGCCAGCAGCTTAGCGTTCCGGACACTAGCTAACTATGGCTACACCTTC.

Only a few counts were recorded for this clone. This rearrangement joins TRBV14 to TRBJ2-2, with 8 bases that match TRBD1. The CDR3 covers 16 residues. V gave up 4 bases and J gave up 5 bases; unmatched junction bases: 9. Germline V gene lookup returns CDR1 SGHDN and CDR2 FVKESK. CDR3 nucleotide sequence: TGTGCCAGCAGCCGAACAGGGGGATCTATTACCGGGGAGCTGTTTTTT. It codes for CASSRTGGSITGELFF.

The V gene is TRBV21-1, the J gene TRBJ1-2. TRBV21-1 is termed a pseudogene. The CDR3 spans 12 residues. CDR3 in amino acids: CASSRGKFAYTF. DNA for the CDR3: TGTGCCAGCAGCCGGGGAAAGTTCGCCTACACCTTC.

In its sample, this clone was seen once. The V and J genes are TRBV30 and TRBJ1-5, with D maybe TRBD1 (6 bases). V lost 2 bases and J lost 0, with 8 bases in between. The CDR3 covers 14 residues. Germline V gene lookup returns CDR1 GTSNPN and CDR2 SVGIG (reference sequence). CDR3 residues: CAWSRQASNQPQHF. For the CDR3, the DNA is TGTGCCTGGAGTAGACAGGCTAGCAATCAGCCCCAGCATTTT.

This clone occurred once. J is TRBJ2-1 and V is TRBV29-1; TRBD2 matches 8 bases. J was trimmed by 2 bases and V by 7 bases; bases with no gene match: 7. The CDR3 sequence is 14 residues long. CDR1 is SQVTM and CDR2 is ANQGSEA in the germline V gene. In DNA, the CDR3 is TGCAGCGCCGCAGCGGGAGCGGCCTACAATGAGCAGTTCTTC. As protein: CSAAAGAAYNEQFF.

This chain links TRBV7-6 with TRBJ2-5, with TRBD2 as a possible D gene (5 bases). The V end lost 1 base, the J end lost 3 bases, and 9 bases lay between the germline ends. This CDR3 spans 14 amino acids. Germline CDR1 is SGHVS and CDR2 is FNYEAQ. The DNA of the CDR3 is TGTGCCAGCAGCTTAGTGCCGGGGAAAGAGACCCAGTACTTC. It yields the protein CASSLVPGKETQYF.

As to this clone: Different DNA sequences within this sample yield the same CDR3. This rearrangement joins TRBV20-1 to TRBJ2-5; no firm D call. Germline values: CDR1 DFQATT, CDR2 SNEGSKA (reference sequence). The CDR3 has 10 amino acids. Trimming removed 7 bases at V and 4 bases at J, with 7 bases between. The CDR3 DNA reads as TGCAGTGTCCCTTCAGAGACCCAGTACTTC. As protein: CSVPSETQYF.

The V call is TRBV5-1, the J call TRBJ2-2, with 7 bases fitting TRBD1. Losses at the gene ends were 4 bases for V and 4 bases for J; bases not matched to a gene: 4. The CDR3 runs 14 residues. Germline V gene sequence: CDR1 SGHRS, CDR2 YFSETQ. The CDR3 loop reads CASSLGQATGELFF. The CDR3 DNA reads as TGCGCCAGCAGCCTCGGACAGGCCACCGGGGAGCTGTTTTTT.

This clone was detected once. The V call is TRBV6-5, the J call TRBJ2-1; 10 bases agree with TRBD1. CDR1 is MNHEY, CDR2 SVGAGI, per germline. This CDR3 region has 16 residues. V shed 0 bases, J shed 6 bases, and the junction held 5 bases outside the gene matches. The chain's CDR3 is CASSYSRTGGGNEQFF. CDR3 DNA sequence: TGTGCCAGCAGTTACTCCCGGACAGGGGGGGGCAATGAGCAGTTCTTC.

The V call is TRBV7-2, the J call TRBJ2-5; possibly TRBD1 or TRBD2 for D (7 bases each). Germline V gene data show CDR1 as SGHTA and CDR2 as FQGNSA. The CDR3 loop spans 15 amino acids. V was cut by 1 base and J by 5 bases, with 14 bases left in between. CDR3 residues: CASSLGDSGVETQYF. CDR3 DNA: TGTGCCAGCAGCTTAGGGGACAGCGGGGTGGAGACCCAGTACTTC.

The V and J genes are TRBV28 and TRBJ2-1, with no clear D. CDR1 MDHEN and CDR2 SYDVKM come from the germline V gene. CDR3 length: 11 amino acids. The V and J ends lost 6 bases and 3 bases respectively, with 3 bases between them. CDR3 DNA: TGTGCCAGCAGGAACTACAATGAGCAGTTCTTC. It encodes CASRNYNEQFF.

The V call is TRBV19, the J call TRBJ1-5; TRBD1 agrees at 9 bases. The CDR3 sequence is 15 residues long. The ends lost 4 bases at V and 5 bases at J; junction bases unmatched: 6. CDR1 and CDR2 (germline): LNHDA, SQIVND (reference sequence). CDR3 nucleotide sequence: TGTGCCAGTAGTAGGGACAGGGACCTCTATCAGCCCCAGCATTTT. Translation gives CASSRDRDLYQPQHF. Using reference TRBV19 and TRBJ1-5 for the parts outside the CDR3, the full variable domain is DGGITQSPKYLFRKEGQNVTLSCEQNLNHDAMYWYRQDPGQGLRLIYYSQIVNDFQKGDIAEGYSVSREKKESFPLTVTSAQKNPTAFYLCASSRDRDLYQPQHFGDGTRLSIL.

The chain has TRBV11-2 and TRBJ2-2; TRBD2 agrees at 10 bases. CDR1 is SGHAT and CDR2 is FQNNGV in the germline V gene. Trimming took 4 bases from V and 4 from J; bases not matched to a gene: 6. The CDR3 loop spans 16 amino acids. This chain's CDR3 is CASSSPSGGATGELFF. The CDR3 DNA follows: TGTGCCAGCAGCTCTCCCAGCGGGGGGGCCACCGGGGAGCTGTTTTTT.